This entry describes one T cell receptor beta chain. The data stem from a study of blood T cell repertoires in COVID-19. Study context: Sites in the United States, Italy and Spain provided acute and convalescent COVID-19 samples. T cells, B-cell-depleted T cells, or PBMCs supplied cDNA or gDNA.

In the authors' methods: Reference gene primer amplification in the assay estimated nucleated cell counts. The table came from immunoSEQ multiplex PCR; TCRdb's copy has only in-frame clones and leaves some out. Clonal size and the V and J genes are those of that table, whereas D and trimming came from the DNA. The table shows about 290,000 clones, with 85% occurring only once. This sequence originates from a woman aged 50 to 60 with active or convalescent COVID-19. The specimen was peripheral blood.

The CDR3 DNA reads TGTGCCTGGAGGCGGGGTTGGACTAGCGCGGTCTTCGCAGATACGCAGTATTTT. It yields the protein CAWRRGWTSAVFADTQYF. This chain joins TRBV30 and TRBJ2-3; 9 nucleotides match TRBD2. Germline V gene lookup returns CDR1 GTSNPN and CDR2 SVGIG (reference sequence). This CDR3 contains 18 residues. The V gene end was trimmed by 3 bases and the J gene end by 4 bases; junction bases not matched to a gene: 17.